These 24 T cell receptor beta chains share one sample of origin, sequenced in a study of blood T cell repertoires in COVID-19. The table came from immunoSEQ multiplex PCR; TCRdb's copy has only in-frame clones and leaves some out. Here the sample spans under 95,000 clones, 65% to 80% being singletons. The sample comprised peripheral blood. These receptors originate from a man in his sixties or seventies with acute or convalescent COVID-19.

CDR3: CATMSSGNTIYF. The CDR3 nucleotides read TGTGCCACTATGAGCTCTGGAAACACCATATATTTT. This chain links TRBV19 with TRBJ1-3; D ambiguous. The CDR3 is 12 residues long. Germline V gene lookup returns CDR1 LNHDA and CDR2 SQIVND (reference sequence). The V end was cut by 10 bases, the J end by 0 bases, with 7 bases between.

This chain links TRBV3-1 (or the pseudogene TRBV3-2) with TRBJ2-3; TRBD2 is a possible D gene (5 bases). Germline values: CDR1 LGHDT, CDR2 YNNKEL (reference sequence). This CDR3 is 15 amino acids long. V was pared by 6 bases and J by 4 bases, with 17 bases between. CDR3 nucleotide sequence: TGTGCCAGCAGTCCGGGGAAAGTCTTCGCAGATACGCAGTATTTT. Encoded protein: CASSPGKVFADTQYF.

This CDR3 is CASSRPGQNNEQFF. CDR3 bases: TGTGCCAGCAGCCGCCCCGGACAGAACAATGAGCAGTTCTTC. J is TRBJ2-1 and V is TRBV28, with a tentative D call TRBD1 (6 bases). The germline V and J ends were trimmed by 6 bases and 5 bases, with 14 bases remaining between them. Germline assignment: CDR1 MDHEN and CDR2 SYDVKM. This CDR3 region has 14 residues.

The chain carries TRBV5-4 and TRBJ2-2, with TRBD2 matching 7 bases. This CDR3 has 15 amino acids. CDR1 is SGHNT and CDR2 is YYREEE in the germline V gene (reference sequence). With 1 base clipped from V and 4 bases from J, the junction kept 4 bases outside the gene matches. The CDR3 region is CASSLMSSGTGELFF. Here the CDR3 DNA reads TGTGCCAGCAGCTTGATGTCTAGCGGCACCGGGGAGCTGTTTTTT.

In DNA, the CDR3 is TGTGCCAGCAGTTACGCAGACAGGGGCTACGAGCAGTACGTC. It specifies CASSYADRGYEQYV. The rearrangement links TRBV6-6 to TRBJ2-7, with 8 bases lining up with TRBD1. Germline loops: CDR1 MNHNY, CDR2 SVGAGI (reference sequence). The CDR3 has 14 amino acids. The J segment lost 3 bases and the V segment lost 2 bases, leaving 3 bases of the junction unmatched.

The chain employs TRBV7-9 and TRBJ2-3, with D maybe TRBD1 (5 bases). The CDR3 totals 16 residues. The germline V gene encodes CDR1 SEHNR and CDR2 FQNEAQ (reference sequence). Trimming removed 4 bases from V and 2 bases from J, with 16 bases in between. The CDR3 spells CASSSRSRQFTDTQYF. The CDR3 bases are TGTGCCAGCAGCTCGAGAAGTCGACAGTTCACAGATACGCAGTATTTT.

The chain recombines TRBV5-4 with TRBJ1-1; D is possibly TRBD1 (5 bases). V was trimmed by 3 bases and J by 4 bases, leaving 16 bases between them. This CDR3 is built from 15 residues. CDR1 and CDR2 from the germline V gene are SGHNT and YYREEE (reference sequence). The chain's CDR3 is CASSSAGHRVTEAFF. The CDR3 bases are TGTGCCAGCAGCTCCGCCGGACACCGGGTCACTGAAGCTTTCTTT.

This clone has more than one count but fewer than ten. The rearrangement uses TRBV7-9 and TRBJ2-1, with D possibly TRBD2 on 6 matching bases. CDR3 size: 17 residues. V was trimmed by 3 bases and J by 5 bases, leaving 20 bases between them. Germline V gene lookup returns CDR1 SEHNR and CDR2 FQNEAQ (reference sequence). The CDR3 bases are TGTGCCAGCAGCTTGACCCCGGGGAGGAAAGAGAACAATGAGCAGTTCTTC. Its translation: CASSLTPGRKENNEQFF.

The table lists this clone with a few counts. Here the CDR3 DNA reads TGTGCCAGTAGGAAGCGGGGGGACAATGAGCAGTTCTTC. This codes for CASRKRGDNEQFF. This rearrangement joins TRBV19 to TRBJ2-1; 9 bases are shared with TRBD2. The CDR3 runs 13 residues. Germline assignment: CDR1 LNHDA and CDR2 SQIVND (reference sequence). V shed 6 bases, J shed 5 bases, and the junction held 2 bases outside the gene matches.

This clone was recorded once. The chain is built from TRBV5-8 and TRBJ1-1; D is unresolved. Germline V gene lookup returns CDR1 SGHTS and CDR2 YDEGEE. Trimming shortened V by 3 bases and J by 0 bases, and 9 bases separated the two germline ends. The CDR3 has 14 residues. In DNA, the CDR3 is TGTGCCAGCAGCTATCGGACTATGAACACTGAAGCTTTCTTT. Its translation: CASSYRTMNTEAFF.

The chain carries TRBV2 and TRBJ1-5; D is perhaps TRBD1 (5 bases). Trimming removed 4 bases from V and 5 bases from J, with 9 bases in between. This CDR3 is built from 13 residues. Germline-derived CDR1 and CDR2 are SNHLY and FYNNEI. The CDR3 bases are TGTGCCAGCAGTGGGGGGGTGGATCAGCCCCAGCATTTT. Translation: CASSGGVDQPQHF.

The chain has TRBV18 and TRBJ2-2, with D possibly TRBD1 on 5 matching bases. Deletions cut 5 bases from V and 1 base from J, with 8 bases between. Germline assignment: CDR1 KGHSH and CDR2 LQKENI. The CDR3 contains 14 residues. The CDR3 DNA sequence: TGTGCCAGCTCATTAGACAGGAACACCGGGGAGCTGTTTTTT. This gives the protein CASSLDRNTGELFF.

The rearrangement joins TRBV3-1 (or the pseudogene TRBV3-2) to TRBJ2-5, with D tentatively TRBD2 (6 bases). In germline, CDR1 is LGHDT, CDR2 YNNKEL (reference sequence). The CDR3 totals 12 residues. The V end was cut by 6 bases, the J end by 4 bases, with 9 bases between. CDR3: CASSQGGETQYF. DNA for the CDR3: TGTGCCAGCAGTCAGGGAGGAGAGACCCAGTACTTC.

CDR3 region: CASSFLASRDPPETQYF. The DNA of the CDR3 is TGTGCCAGCAGCTTTTTGGCTAGCCGAGACCCACCGGAGACCCAGTACTTC. This chain joins TRBV7-6 and TRBJ2-5; maybe TRBD2 (5 bases). V was trimmed by 3 bases and J by 5 bases, leaving 22 bases between them. Germline V lookup: CDR1 SGHVS, CDR2 FNYEAQ. The CDR3 is 17 amino acids.

The chain uses TRBV4-2 and TRBJ2-3; 9 nucleotides align to TRBD2. The V segment lost 0 bases and the J segment 4 bases; nucleotides outside the gene matches: 5. CDR3 length equals 16 residues. Looked up from germline, CDR1 is LGHNA and CDR2 is YNFKEQ. CDR3: CASSQDQAGGADTQYF. The CDR3 DNA reads TGTGCCAGCAGCCAAGATCAAGCGGGGGGAGCAGATACGCAGTATTTT.

The chain has TRBV7-2 and TRBJ2-2; TRBD1 might be the D (6 bases). The V gene lost 1 base and the J gene lost 5 bases, with 8 bases spanning the gap. This CDR3 comprises 14 residues. Germline lookup yields CDR1 SGHTA and CDR2 FQGNSA. The CDR3: CASSLVRGTGELFF. Here the CDR3 DNA reads TGTGCCAGCAGCTTAGTGAGGGGGACCGGGGAGCTGTTTTTT.

V is TRBV2 and J is TRBJ2-7; TRBD1 matches 7 bases. This CDR3 has 15 amino acids. CDR1 and CDR2 from the germline V gene are SNHLY and FYNNEI. Germline trimming cut 4 bases from V and 3 bases from J; bases unmatched to any gene: 9. CDR3: CASSARQGTYYEQYF. CDR3 DNA: TGTGCCAGCAGTGCTAGACAGGGAACCTACTACGAGCAGTACTTC.

V gene TRBV29-1 combines with J gene TRBJ1-5; a possible D gene is TRBD1 (6 bases). Germline V lookup: CDR1 SQVTM, CDR2 ANQGSEA. The V end was cut by 4 bases, the J end by 2 bases, with 12 bases between. CDR3 length: 14 amino acids. The CDR3 here is CSVVEAGGNQPQHF. The CDR3 region has the DNA TGCAGCGTTGTCGAGGCAGGGGGCAATCAGCCCCAGCATTTT.

The chain is built from TRBV28 and TRBJ2-5, with TRBD2 identical over 11 bases. Per the germline V gene, CDR1 is MDHEN and CDR2 is SYDVKM. V was clipped by 2 bases and J by 2 bases; unmatched bases: 7. The CDR3 is 17 amino acids. The CDR3 sequence: CASSLGLAGGYQETQYF. The DNA for the CDR3 is TGTGCCAGCAGTTTAGGATTAGCGGGGGGGTATCAAGAGACCCAGTACTTC.

The V call is TRBV19, the J call TRBJ2-3; maybe TRBD1 (6 bases). The CDR3 consists of 16 residues. V was trimmed by 1 base and J by 4 bases, leaving 15 bases between them. CDR1 and CDR2 (germline): LNHDA, SQIVND (reference sequence). This CDR3 is CASSIAGRGFSDTQYF. CDR3 sequence (DNA): TGTGCCAGTAGTATAGCGGGCAGGGGCTTCTCAGATACGCAGTATTTT.

The gene calls are TRBV2 and TRBJ2-7; 7 nucleotides align to TRBD2. The CDR3 totals 15 residues. Per germline, CDR1 SNHLY and CDR2 FYNNEI. V shed 8 bases and J 3 bases; nucleotides not matched to a gene: 13. As DNA, the CDR3 is TGTGCCAGCGCCGAGAAGAGACTAGCTTTCTACGAGCAGTACTTC. Its protein product is CASAEKRLAFYEQYF.

CDR3 protein: CASSSDRESQPQHF. For the CDR3, the DNA is TGTGCCAGCAGTTCGGACAGGGAGAGTCAGCCCCAGCATTTT. This sequence joins TRBV7-9 and TRBJ1-5, with 8 bases aligning to TRBD1. This CDR3 contains 14 residues. V gave up 6 bases and J gave up 6 bases; unmatched junction bases: 7. Germline V gives CDR1 SEHNR, CDR2 FQNEAQ (reference sequence). Combining the CDR3 with reference TRBV7-9 and TRBJ1-5 gives the whole variable domain DTGVSQNPRHKITKRGQNVTFRCDPISEHNRLYWYRQTLGQGPEFLTYFQNEAQLEKSRLLSDRFSAERPKGSFSTLEIQRTEQGDSAMYLCASSSDRESQPQHFGDGTRLSIL.

The rearrangement joins TRBV7-6 to TRBJ1-6, with 8 bases fitting TRBD1. V trimming: 6 bases; J trimming: 7 bases; junction bases outside the gene matches: 14. CDR3 size: 17 residues. Germline values: CDR1 SGHVS, CDR2 FNYEAQ. The CDR3: CASSPIEGTGKNSPLHF. CDR3 DNA sequence: TGTGCCAGCAGTCCCATTGAAGGGACAGGCAAAAATTCACCCCTCCACTTT.

The chain is built from TRBV2 and TRBJ1-4; 7 bases line up with TRBD1. The J segment lost 11 bases and the V segment lost 6 bases, leaving 6 bases of the junction unmatched. Germline assignment: CDR1 SNHLY and CDR2 FYNNEI. The CDR3 length is 12 residues. The CDR3 coding sequence is TGTGCCAGCAGCCAGACAGGGCGTAAACTGTTTTTT. Translation gives CASSQTGRKLFF. Full variable domain (remainder filled in from reference TRBV2 and TRBJ1-4): EPEVTQTPSHQVTQMGQEVILRCVPISNHLYFYWYRQILGQKVEFLVSFYNNEISEKSEIFDDQFSVERPDGSNFTLKIRSTKLEDSAMYFCASSQTGRKLFFGSGTQLSVL.